These T cell receptor beta chains were read from a single sample in a study of glioma-infiltrating T cells after dendritic cell vaccination. This table comes from immunoSEQ multiplex PCR, and its TCRdb copy is limited to in-frame clones, with some not included. The sample has 85,000 to 100,000 clones; 70% to 90% are singletons. The sequencing here drew on blood, taken after dendritic cell vaccination. These receptors were obtained from a human donor with glioblastoma. The conserved cysteine and the conserved F or W are not part of the CDR3 here. Clone size is not always given. Where it is, it says once, few, many or a class for expanded clones.

clone_size v_call cdr3_aa
NA TRBV5-1 ASSLGGTSGTDTQY
medium-sized TRBV6-4 ASSATSGSDSTDTQY
few TRBV6-6 ASSYDRAYGYT
NA TRBV5-1 ASSLNSRGETQY
once TRBV4-1 ASGTSGGAETQY
NA TRBV29-1 SAALTDRKTNYGYT
NA TRBV5-1 ASSLSWLTYEQY
NA TRBV6-6 ASSYGGSQETQY
NA TRBV27 ASSSDRLHTQY
NA TRBV5-1 ASSLVSGSSYNEQF
NA TRBV9 ASSGSPTGDGELF
NA TRBV5-1 ASSLDPLLNTEAF
NA TRBV11-3 ASSNDEGSNEQF
few TRBV6-6 ASSQPGSANEKLF
NA TRBV5-1 ASSLVSGVGGAF
NA TRBV5-1 ASSGQGAGYTNTEAF
NA TRBV10-3 ATKHDQETQY
few TRBV7-9 ASSLGRFGAGGRNAEAF
few TRBV19 ASSILGSGTDTQY
NA TRBV7-9 ASSPRGQERTDTQY
NA TRBV7-3 ATSSTSLNEQF
NA TRBV5-4 ASSLDGQGVGKLF